These T cell receptor beta chains were read from a single sample in a study of T cell responses to AZD1222 COVID-19 vaccine. Method: immunoSEQ multiplex PCR; TCRdb's copy keeps in-frame clones and lacks some. The sample includes more than 75,000 clones, 88% of them seen just once. Sequencing used peripheral blood, obtained 28 days after the second AZD1222 dose. The origin of the receptors is an adult who received the AZD1222 COVID-19 vaccine. CDR3s include the opening cysteine and the closing phenylalanine or tryptophan. Fields, in order: J gene, V gene, D gene, CDR3 length, clone size, CDR3 DNA, CDR3 protein. The D gene is left open where the match is weak. The size entry is marked missing in some rows and otherwise reads once, few, many or a size class.

j_call: TRBJ1-2
v_call: TRBV19
d_call: -
cdr3_length: 13
clone_size: -
cdr3_nt: TGTGCCTCAAGGTCCGGGGGCGACTATGGCTACACCTTC
cdr3_aa: CASRSGGDYGYTF

j_call: TRBJ1-5
v_call: TRBV6-1
d_call: -
cdr3_length: 14
clone_size: few
cdr3_nt: TGTGCCAGCAGTGAATTGGCCCCTAATCAGCCCCAGCATTTT
cdr3_aa: CASSELAPNQPQHF

j_call: TRBJ2-3
v_call: TRBV28
d_call: -
cdr3_length: 14
clone_size: -
cdr3_nt: TGTGCCAGCAGTTTAATGAGGACACCTGATACGCAGTATTTT
cdr3_aa: CASSLMRTPDTQYF

j_call: TRBJ2-3
v_call: TRBV5-1
d_call: TRBD2
cdr3_length: 15
clone_size: -
cdr3_nt: TGCGCCAGCAGCTTCGGACTAGCGAGCACAGATACGCAGTATTTT
cdr3_aa: CASSFGLASTDTQYF

j_call: TRBJ2-1
v_call: TRBV3-1/TRBV3-2
d_call: -
cdr3_length: 13
clone_size: -
cdr3_nt: TGTGCCAGCAGCCAAGATATAGTTGGTGAGCAGTTCTTC
cdr3_aa: CASSQDIVGEQFF

j_call: TRBJ2-1
v_call: TRBV6-1
d_call: TRBD1
cdr3_length: 16
clone_size: -
cdr3_nt: TGTGCCAGCAGTGAAGCACTCGGACAGGTATACAATGAGCAGTTCTTC
cdr3_aa: CASSEALGQVYNEQFF

j_call: TRBJ2-6
v_call: TRBV6-4
d_call: -
cdr3_length: 14
clone_size: -
cdr3_nt: TGTGCCAGCAGTGAGGGCTCTGGGGCCAACGTCCTGACTTTC
cdr3_aa: CASSEGSGANVLTF

j_call: TRBJ2-3
v_call: TRBV19
d_call: -
cdr3_length: 13
clone_size: -
cdr3_nt: TGTGCCAGTAGTCTCATCCGCACAGATACGCAGTATTTT
cdr3_aa: CASSLIRTDTQYF

j_call: TRBJ1-2
v_call: TRBV15
d_call: TRBD1
cdr3_length: 15
clone_size: -
cdr3_nt: TGTGCCACCAGCAGAGCGAGGGGGCAGGTCTATGGCTACACCTTC
cdr3_aa: CATSRARGQVYGYTF

j_call: TRBJ2-5
v_call: TRBV19
d_call: TRBD1
cdr3_length: 16
clone_size: -
cdr3_nt: TGTGCCAGTAGTAGACGGGACAGGGGGTACCAAGAGACCCAGTACTTC
cdr3_aa: CASSRRDRGYQETQYF

j_call: TRBJ1-1
v_call: TRBV6-2/TRBV6-3
d_call: -
cdr3_length: 11
clone_size: -
cdr3_nt: TGTGCCAGCAGCCTTGGGGTCCGAGCTTTCTTT
cdr3_aa: CASSLGVRAFF

j_call: TRBJ1-1
v_call: TRBV7-2
d_call: -
cdr3_length: 12
clone_size: -
cdr3_nt: TGTGCCAGCAGCTTATACCACACTGAAGCTTTCTTT
cdr3_aa: CASSLYHTEAFF

j_call: TRBJ1-1
v_call: TRBV7-2
d_call: -
cdr3_length: 14
clone_size: -
cdr3_nt: TGTGCCAGCAGCTTAGGGATATTGAACACTGAAGCTTTCTTT
cdr3_aa: CASSLGILNTEAFF

j_call: TRBJ2-7
v_call: TRBV29-1
d_call: -
cdr3_length: 11
clone_size: -
cdr3_nt: TGCAGCGTTGAAATCTACTACGAGCAGTACTTC
cdr3_aa: CSVEIYYEQYF

j_call: TRBJ2-1
v_call: TRBV19
d_call: -
cdr3_length: 16
clone_size: once
cdr3_nt: TGTGCCAGTAGTAGACCGACGCGGAGCTCCTACAATGAGCAGTTCTTC
cdr3_aa: CASSRPTRSSYNEQFF

j_call: TRBJ1-2
v_call: TRBV7-2
d_call: -
cdr3_length: 14
clone_size: -
cdr3_nt: TGTGCCAGCAGCTTAGCGACAGCCACCTATGGCTACACCTTC
cdr3_aa: CASSLATATYGYTF

j_call: TRBJ1-5
v_call: TRBV19
d_call: -
cdr3_length: 18
clone_size: -
cdr3_nt: TGTGCCAGTAGTGGAGGGAGCGCCCTTCTAGAGCCGAATCAGCCCCAGCATTTT
cdr3_aa: CASSGGSALLEPNQPQHF

j_call: TRBJ1-1
v_call: TRBV6-1
d_call: TRBD1
cdr3_length: 17
clone_size: once
cdr3_nt: TGTGCCAGCAGTGAAAACACAGGGGGGCTCTGGATGACTGAAGCTTTCTTT
cdr3_aa: CASSENTGGLWMTEAFF

j_call: TRBJ1-2
v_call: TRBV6-5
d_call: -
cdr3_length: 11
clone_size: -
cdr3_nt: TGTGCCAGCAGTTACGAGGGAACCTACACCTTC
cdr3_aa: CASSYEGTYTF

j_call: TRBJ2-1
v_call: TRBV10-1
d_call: TRBD1
cdr3_length: 18
clone_size: -
cdr3_nt: TGCGCCAGCAGCGACAGGGCGCCTCCCAGCATTGGGTTCGGAGAGCAGTTCTTC
cdr3_aa: CASSDRAPPSIGFGEQFF

j_call: TRBJ2-1
v_call: TRBV30
d_call: TRBD1
cdr3_length: 18
clone_size: -
cdr3_nt: TGTGCCTGGAGTGTAGGGGGCTCAACCTTGGGGTTCTACAATGAGCAGTTCTTC
cdr3_aa: CAWSVGGSTLGFYNEQFF

j_call: TRBJ2-2
v_call: TRBV24-1
d_call: TRBD2
cdr3_length: 16
clone_size: -
cdr3_nt: TGTGCCACCAGGAGTCTTAGCGGGAGTGGGTCCGGGGAGCTGTTTTTT
cdr3_aa: CATRSLSGSGSGELFF

j_call: TRBJ2-1
v_call: TRBV24-1
d_call: TRBD2
cdr3_length: 17
clone_size: once
cdr3_nt: TGTGCCACCAGTGATCCGCGGACTAGCGGGATCGGGAATGAGCAGTTCTTC
cdr3_aa: CATSDPRTSGIGNEQFF

j_call: TRBJ2-7
v_call: TRBV6-5
d_call: TRBD2
cdr3_length: 12
clone_size: -
cdr3_nt: TGTGCCAGCGCTAGCGGGAGTTACGAGCAGTACTTC
cdr3_aa: CASASGSYEQYF

j_call: TRBJ1-5
v_call: TRBV19
d_call: -
cdr3_length: 14
clone_size: -
cdr3_nt: TGTGCCAGTATAGGATGGGGGAGCAATCAGCCCCAGCATTTT
cdr3_aa: CASIGWGSNQPQHF

j_call: TRBJ1-5
v_call: TRBV2
d_call: -
cdr3_length: 13
clone_size: -
cdr3_nt: TGTGCCAGCAGTGATAAATATAATCAGCCCCAGCATTTT
cdr3_aa: CASSDKYNQPQHF

j_call: TRBJ1-5
v_call: TRBV7-9
d_call: -
cdr3_length: 16
clone_size: -
cdr3_nt: TGTGCCAGCAGCTCCTTGAGGGGGGATAGCAATCAGCCCCAGCATTTT
cdr3_aa: CASSSLRGDSNQPQHF

j_call: TRBJ2-1
v_call: TRBV7-9
d_call: TRBD1
cdr3_length: 16
clone_size: -
cdr3_nt: TGTGCCAGCAGCTCCATAGACAGGGCCGCCTACAATGAGCAGTTCTTC
cdr3_aa: CASSSIDRAAYNEQFF

j_call: TRBJ1-2
v_call: TRBV15
d_call: -
cdr3_length: 16
clone_size: -
cdr3_nt: TGTGCCACCAGCAGAGACGCGGCCCTCCTGGACAATGGCTACACCTTC
cdr3_aa: CATSRDAALLDNGYTF

j_call: TRBJ2-3
v_call: TRBV24-1
d_call: -
cdr3_length: 15
clone_size: -
cdr3_nt: TGTGCCACCAGTGATTTAGTTGGCTTGACAGATACGCAGTATTTT
cdr3_aa: CATSDLVGLTDTQYF

j_call: TRBJ2-3
v_call: TRBV7-9
d_call: TRBD2
cdr3_length: 14
clone_size: -
cdr3_nt: TGTGCCAGCAGCTTAACGGGAGGCTCAGATACGCAGTATTTT
cdr3_aa: CASSLTGGSDTQYF

j_call: TRBJ1-2
v_call: TRBV7-9
d_call: -
cdr3_length: 12
clone_size: -
cdr3_nt: TGTGCCAGCCGGGGACTTAACTATGGCTACACCTTC
cdr3_aa: CASRGLNYGYTF

j_call: TRBJ1-4
v_call: TRBV24-1
d_call: -
cdr3_length: 19
clone_size: -
cdr3_nt: TGTGCCACCAGTGATTCTCCCGGGGGTAAGGGCACAACTAATGAAAAACTGTTTTTT
cdr3_aa: CATSDSPGGKGTTNEKLFF

j_call: TRBJ2-1
v_call: TRBV11-2
d_call: TRBD2
cdr3_length: 12
clone_size: -
cdr3_nt: TGTGCCAGCAACGCTTACGGGACTAGCGAGTTCTTC
cdr3_aa: CASNAYGTSEFF

j_call: TRBJ1-1
v_call: TRBV4-2
d_call: -
cdr3_length: 18
clone_size: -
cdr3_nt: TGTGCCAGCAGCCAACACAGGGACAACAGGGCTGTTCGCCGGCGAGCTTTCTTT
cdr3_aa: CASSQHRDNRAVRRRAFF

j_call: TRBJ1-2
v_call: TRBV29-1
d_call: -
cdr3_length: 13
clone_size: -
cdr3_nt: TGCAGCGTTGACGGACGGAGCTCGGATGGCTACACCTTC
cdr3_aa: CSVDGRSSDGYTF

j_call: TRBJ1-6
v_call: TRBV4-1
d_call: -
cdr3_length: 18
clone_size: -
cdr3_nt: TGCGCCAGCAGCCAATTCGCTCCACAGAGCTCCTATAATTCACCCCTCCACTTT
cdr3_aa: CASSQFAPQSSYNSPLHF

j_call: TRBJ2-5
v_call: TRBV5-4
d_call: -
cdr3_length: 13
clone_size: once
cdr3_nt: TGTGCCAGCAGCCCTGGAGATGTGGAGACCCAGTACTTC
cdr3_aa: CASSPGDVETQYF

j_call: TRBJ2-3
v_call: TRBV11-2
d_call: TRBD2
cdr3_length: 16
clone_size: -
cdr3_nt: TGTGCCAGCAGACGACTTTCTAGCGGGAGCACAGATACGCAGTATTTT
cdr3_aa: CASRRLSSGSTDTQYF

j_call: TRBJ1-1
v_call: TRBV6-1
d_call: -
cdr3_length: 11
clone_size: -
cdr3_nt: TGTGCCAGCAGTGAAGTTACTGAAGCTTTCTTT
cdr3_aa: CASSEVTEAFF

j_call: TRBJ2-1
v_call: TRBV28
d_call: TRBD2
cdr3_length: 15
clone_size: -
cdr3_nt: TGTGCCAGCAGTTTGCATGGCGGGAGGAGTTATGAGCAGTTCTTC
cdr3_aa: CASSLHGGRSYEQFF

j_call: TRBJ2-6
v_call: TRBV4-3
d_call: TRBD2
cdr3_length: 17
clone_size: -
cdr3_nt: TGCGCCAGCAGCCAAAACCAGCGGGAGGCTGGGGCCAACGTCCTGACTTTC
cdr3_aa: CASSQNQREAGANVLTF